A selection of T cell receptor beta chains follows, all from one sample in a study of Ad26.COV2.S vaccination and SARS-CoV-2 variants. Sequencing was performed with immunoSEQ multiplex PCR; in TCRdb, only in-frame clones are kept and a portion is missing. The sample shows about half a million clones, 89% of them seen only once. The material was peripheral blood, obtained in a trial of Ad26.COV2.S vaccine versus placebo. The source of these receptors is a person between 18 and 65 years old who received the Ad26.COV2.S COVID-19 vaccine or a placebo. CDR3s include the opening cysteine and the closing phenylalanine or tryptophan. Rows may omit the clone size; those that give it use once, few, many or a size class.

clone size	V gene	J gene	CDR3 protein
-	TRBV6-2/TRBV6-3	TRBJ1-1	CASSYSRPSTEAFF
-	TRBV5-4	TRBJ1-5	CASSPGPRVSDQPQHF
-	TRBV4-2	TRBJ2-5	CASSQGGGVQETQYF
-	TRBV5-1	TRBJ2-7	CASSLAKGTSGTSSYEQYF
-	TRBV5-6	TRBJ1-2	CASSRDLYGYTF
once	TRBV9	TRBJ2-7	CASGPSGVEQYF
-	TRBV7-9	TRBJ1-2	CASSPLSLGTNYGYTF
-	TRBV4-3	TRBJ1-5	CASSQELSTYRQPQHF
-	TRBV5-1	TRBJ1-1	CASSPGQVDTEAFF
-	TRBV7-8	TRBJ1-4	CASSLPTGKGEKLFF
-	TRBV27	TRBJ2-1	CASSFGGHISYNEQFF
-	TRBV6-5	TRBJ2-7	CASSYADRFYEQYF
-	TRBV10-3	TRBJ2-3	CAISATLAQVTDTQYF
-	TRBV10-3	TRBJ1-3	CAISDPTPGLHGGNTIYF
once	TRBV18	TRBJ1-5	CASSSLRGDQPQHF
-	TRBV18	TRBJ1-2	CASSPGDTEFYGYTF